This paragraph covers one T cell receptor beta chain sequence. No antigen is known for it. The germline CDR1 and CDR2 sequences are MNHNS and SASEGT. With 1 base removed from V and 9 bases from J, the gap between germline ends came to 16 bases. The CDR3 has 15 residues. Clones were sequenced by immunoSEQ multiplex PCR, and TCRdb holds only the in-frame ones, with some missing. The sample yields more than 30,000 clones, approximately 94% seen once. The data were obtained in a study of T cells in tuberculosis. General study results and limits: Active tuberculosis alpha repertoires lay closer to GMM-specific TCRs than controls'.

The sequence came from a donor between 10 and 29 years old with latent tuberculosis or without tuberculosis infection. Some clones in this sample may be carry-over from other donors' samples. The sample was PBMCs. V and J are TRBV6-1 and TRBJ2-1; a weak D match, TRBD1 (6 bases). The DNA for the CDR3 is TGTGCCAGCAGTGAAGAAGGGGTAGGGGGAAGTGAGCAGTTCTTC. It codes for CASSEEGVGGSEQFF.